These 18 T cell receptor beta chains originate from one sample sequenced in a study of CD8+ T cells in alopecia areata. TCR sequencing used cDNA made by reverse transcription of extracted RNA. Profiling relied on immunoSEQ multiplex PCR, and the TCRdb table lists in-frame clones only, not all of them. This sample has tens of thousands of clones, with less than 65% found just once. Sequenced sample: NKG2D-high CD8+ T cells sorted from blood. The receptors shown here come from a human donor with alopecia areata.

This chain connects TRBV6-1 to TRBJ1-3, with D unresolved. Germline V gene lookup returns CDR1 MNHNS and CDR2 SASEGT. The CDR3 covers 15 residues. Trimming stripped 10 bases from V and 0 bases from J, with 16 bases between. The CDR3 here is CANYRAKSSGNTIYF. The DNA for the CDR3 is TGTGCCAACTACCGGGCCAAAAGCTCTGGAAACACCATATATTTT.

V gene TRBV6-6 combines with J gene TRBJ1-6; D remains ambiguous. CDR3 size: 13 residues. CDR1 and CDR2 (germline): MNHNY, SVGAGI (reference sequence). V lost 4 bases, J lost 12 bases, and 13 bases lay in between. CDR3 bases: TGTGCCAGCAGTTTGGCCAACAGTGAACCCCTCCACTTT. This translates into CASSLANSEPLHF.

This chain joins TRBV27 and TRBJ2-2; possibly TRBD2 for D (7 bases). Trimming pared 5 bases from V and 7 bases from J, leaving 23 bases between. This CDR3 contains 17 residues. Per the germline V gene, CDR1 is MNHEY and CDR2 is SMNVEV (reference sequence). The CDR3 spells CASSLISTGLVGGELFF. The CDR3 DNA reads as TGTGCCAGCAGTCTCATATCGACAGGACTAGTCGGCGGGGAGCTGTTTTTT.

This sequence joins TRBV7-9 and TRBJ2-5; no clear D gene. Trimming took off 10 bases at V and 1 base at J, with 10 bases between the two ends. Germline-derived CDR1 and CDR2 are SEHNR and FQNEAQ (reference sequence). This CDR3 region has 12 residues. The CDR3 coding sequence is TGTGCCATCCGACCTCTCCAAGAGACCCAGTACTTC. This sequence encodes CAIRPLQETQYF.

By share, this clone ranks as medium-sized (0.01 to 0.1%). The V and J genes are TRBV7-2 and TRBJ2-7; maybe TRBD2 (5 bases). This CDR3 has 13 residues. CDR1 and CDR2 from the germline V gene are SGHTA and FQGNSA. The V and J ends lost 5 bases and 4 bases respectively, with 12 bases between them. This CDR3 reads CASSAGPGYEQYF. In DNA, the CDR3 is TGTGCCAGCAGCGCAGGACCGGGGTACGAGCAGTACTTC.

The chain uses TRBV6-5 and TRBJ2-2; possibly TRBD2 for D (6 bases). The germline gives CDR1 MNHEY, CDR2 SVGAGI. The CDR3 is 14 residues long. The ends were cut back, 6 bases at V and 1 base at J, with 9 bases in the middle. This CDR3 is CASSPGLNTGELFF. The DNA for the CDR3 is TGTGCCAGCAGCCCGGGACTGAACACCGGGGAGCTGTTTTTT.

The chain joins TRBV27 to TRBJ1-5; a possible D gene is TRBD1 (5 bases). CDR3 size: 14 residues. Germline V lookup: CDR1 MNHEY, CDR2 SMNVEV (reference sequence). V dropped 7 bases and J dropped 2 bases, with 12 bases sitting between them. CDR3 DNA: TGTGCCAGCACCGGGGGACTTGGCAATCAGCCCCAGCATTTT. It codes for CASTGGLGNQPQHF.

The chain joins TRBV7-8 to TRBJ2-2; no definite D call. V gave up 4 bases and J gave up 7 bases, with 19 bases separating them. Germline V gene lookup returns CDR1 SGHVS and CDR2 FQNEAQ. The CDR3 sequence is 16 residues long. The CDR3: CASSSLVGVVGGELFF. In DNA form, the CDR3 reads TGTGCCAGCAGCTCCTTGGTTGGCGTTGTGGGCGGGGAGCTGTTTTTT.

The chain links TRBV7-6 to TRBJ2-3; no definite D call. Germline CDR1 and CDR2: SGHVS and FNYEAQ. Trimming cost V 5 bases and J 1 base, with 7 bases left between them. The CDR3 covers 13 residues. For the CDR3, the DNA is TGTGCCAGCAGCCCCCCAGGCACAGATACGCAGTATTTT. It is translated as CASSPPGTDTQYF. Full variable domain (missing parts from reference TRBV7-6 and TRBJ2-3): GAGVSQSPRYKVTKRGQDVALRCDPISGHVSLYWYRQALGQGPEFLTYFNYEAQQDKSGLPNDRFSAERPEGSISTLTIQRTEQRDSAMYRCASSPPGTDTQYFGPGTRLTVL.

This clone has a handful of counts. This rearrangement joins TRBV7-8 to TRBJ1-5, with D possibly being TRBD1 (6 bases). This CDR3 contains 16 residues. Germline assignment: CDR1 SGHVS and CDR2 FQNEAQ. Trimming took 4 bases from V and 4 from J, leaving 17 bases between them. The CDR3 is CASSSTNDQGNQPQHF. The CDR3 coding sequence is TGTGCCAGCAGCTCCACGAATGATCAGGGGAATCAGCCCCAGCATTTT. Looking up the rest from reference TRBV7-8 and TRBJ1-5 gives the full variable domain: GAGVSQSPRYKVAKRGQDVALRCDPISGHVSLFWYQQALGQGPEFLTYFQNEAQLDKSGLPSDRFFAERPEGSVSTLKIQRTQQEDSAVYLCASSSTNDQGNQPQHFGDGTRLSIL.

The chain uses TRBV5-6 and TRBJ2-7; TRBD1 is a possible D gene (5 bases). The CDR3 contains 12 residues. V lost 2 bases and J lost 5, with 8 bases in between. Germline lookup yields CDR1 SGHDT and CDR2 YYEEEE. The CDR3: CASSFRVDEQYF. For the CDR3, the DNA is TGTGCCAGCAGCTTCAGGGTTGACGAGCAGTACTTC. Using reference TRBV5-6 and TRBJ2-7 for the parts outside the CDR3, the full variable domain is DAGVTQSPTHLIKTRGQQVTLRCSPKSGHDTVSWYQQALGQGPQFIFQYYEEEERQRGNFPDRFSGHQFPNYSSELNVNALLLGDSALYLCASSFRVDEQYFGPGTRLTVT.

The genes are TRBV7-2 and TRBJ2-1; a weak D match, TRBD2 (5 bases). The V end lost 5 bases, the J end lost 0 bases, and 17 bases lay between the germline ends. The CDR3 covers 17 residues. CDR1 and CDR2 from the germline V gene are SGHTA and FQGNSA. CDR3 amino acids: CASSPKGVTISYNEQFF. The CDR3 bases are TGTGCCAGCAGCCCCAAAGGCGTGACTATCTCCTACAATGAGCAGTTCTTC.

This chain links TRBV29-1 with TRBJ1-2, with 10 bases matching TRBD1. The V gene's germline CDR1 is SQVTM and CDR2 ANQGSEA. The CDR3 spans 14 residues. The ends lost 7 bases at V and 3 bases at J; junction bases unmatched: 8. The CDR3 here is CSAEGQGSHYGYTF. The DNA of the CDR3 is TGCAGCGCCGAGGGACAGGGGTCCCACTATGGCTACACCTTC. Complete variable domain (other parts from reference TRBV29-1 and TRBJ1-2): SAVISQKPSRDICQRGTSLTIQCQVDSQVTMMFWYRQQPGQSLTLIATANQGSEATYESGFVIDKFPISRPNLTFSTLTVSNMSPEDSSIYLCSAEGQGSHYGYTFGSGTRLTVV.

The chain links TRBV28 to TRBJ2-1, with D possibly being TRBD2 (6 bases). The CDR3 is made up of 12 amino acids. The V and J ends lost 8 bases and 7 bases respectively, with 12 bases between them. Germline values: CDR1 MDHEN, CDR2 SYDVKM. For the CDR3, the DNA is TGTGCCAGCTGGTTGGCGGGGAATGAGCAGTTCTTC. Translation gives CASWLAGNEQFF.

This clone appeared a few times. J is TRBJ2-1 and V is TRBV2, with unresolved D. The CDR3 is made up of 14 amino acids. V was pared by 7 bases and J by 0 bases, with 10 bases between. Germline assignment: CDR1 SNHLY and CDR2 FYNNEI. The DNA for the CDR3 is TGTGCCAGCAACCCCGACAACTCCTACAATGAGCAGTTCTTC. Its translation: CASNPDNSYNEQFF.

The CDR3: CASSLTDFYGYTF. The CDR3 nucleotides read TGTGCCAGCAGCTTGACAGATTTCTATGGCTACACCTTC. This rearrangement joins TRBV5-4 to TRBJ1-2; D is ambiguous. The CDR3 sequence is 13 residues long. The V and J ends lost 1 base and 4 bases respectively, with 8 bases between them. Germline V gene lookup returns CDR1 SGHNT and CDR2 YYREEE (reference sequence).

The chain carries TRBV29-1 and TRBJ2-7; 12 bases are shared with TRBD2. V trimming: 1 base; J trimming: 3 bases; junction bases outside the gene matches: 4. The germline V gene encodes CDR1 SQVTM and CDR2 ANQGSEA. The CDR3 is made up of 15 amino acids. In DNA, the CDR3 is TGCAGCGTTGAAGTGGAGACTAGCGGGAGCTACGAGCAGTACTTC. Protein: CSVEVETSGSYEQYF.

This chain uses TRBV5-8 with TRBJ1-1; TRBD1 might be the D (5 bases). Germline V CDR1 and CDR2: SGHTS, YDEGEE. The CDR3 length is 14 residues. V was cut by 0 bases and J by 6 bases, with 12 bases left in between. CDR3: CASSLGQGIPEAFF. CDR3 coding DNA: TGTGCCAGCAGCTTGGGTCAGGGAATCCCTGAAGCTTTCTTT.